This T cell receptor (beta chain) was captured in a study of breast tumors, draining lymph nodes, adjacent tissues. This clonotype is deemed medium-sized (0.01 to 0.1%). Between the trimmed V and J ends, which lost 3 bases and 9 bases, there was a span of 19 bases. CDR3 length: 15 amino acids. CDR1 and CDR2 (germline): SGHDT, YYEEEE. TCRdb itself ran the multiplex PCR reads through MiXCR, one entry per CDR3 protein. The data contain tens of thousands of distinct CDR3 sequences, under 55% of them seen just once; the ten biggest clones take up about 11%. The TCR comes from a female donor with breast cancer. Some clones in this sample may be carry-over from other donors' samples. The V gene is TRBV5-6, the J gene TRBJ2-1; D is possibly TRBD1 or TRBD2 (5 bases each). What was sequenced was breast tumor tissue. CDR3 protein: CASSWDANAKPEQFF. The CDR3 coding sequence is TGTGCCAGCAGCTGGGACGCGAACGCGAAACCTGAGCAGTTCTTC.